This passage covers 8 T cell receptor beta chains from one sample sequenced in a study of cytomegalovirus exposure and HLA in healthy donors. The table came from immunoSEQ multiplex PCR; TCRdb's copy has only in-frame clones and leaves some out. The sample lists about 150,000 clones; 89% were seen once. The sequenced sample consisted of PBMCs. Receptors were obtained from a woman between 18 and 29 years old in good health and CMV-seropositive.

V gene TRBV19 combines with J gene TRBJ1-2, with TRBD1 identical over 8 bases. CDR1 and CDR2 (germline): LNHDA, SQIVND (reference sequence). The ends lost 8 bases at V and 7 bases at J; junction bases unmatched: 12. This CDR3 region has 14 residues. The CDR3 DNA sequence: TGTGCCAGTCGCCTAGGAACAGGGGGTTTTGGCTACACCTTC. Amino acids: CASRLGTGGFGYTF.

V and J are TRBV7-9 and TRBJ1-1; 7 positions match TRBD1. The CDR3 has 13 amino acids. In germline, CDR1 is SEHNR, CDR2 FQNEAQ (reference sequence). V was pared by 1 base and J by 10 bases, with 6 bases of the junction left unmatched. The CDR3 here is CASSLGTGLGAFF. For the CDR3, the DNA is TGTGCCAGCAGCTTAGGGACAGGACTGGGAGCTTTCTTT. Full variable domain (outside the CDR3, taken from reference TRBV7-9 and TRBJ1-1): DTGVSQNPRHKITKRGQNVTFRCDPISEHNRLYWYRQTLGQGPEFLTYFQNEAQLEKSRLLSDRFSAERPKGSFSTLEIQRTEQGDSAMYLCASSLGTGLGAFFGQGTRLTVV.

The CDR3 region has the DNA TGTGCCAGCAGTTTTGGCGGGGGGGCCTCCTACAATGAGCAGTTCTTC. Its translation: CASSFGGGASYNEQFF. The chain carries TRBV28 and TRBJ2-1, with 9 nucleotides matching TRBD2. Germline-derived CDR1 and CDR2 are MDHEN and SYDVKM. This CDR3 is built from 16 residues. J gave up 0 bases and V 3 bases, and 3 bases lay outside the gene matches.

The gene calls are TRBV6-1 and TRBJ2-7; D is perhaps TRBD2 (6 bases). V lost 11 bases, J lost 9 bases, and 20 bases lay in between. Germline lookup yields CDR1 MNHNS and CDR2 SASEGT. The CDR3 spans 12 residues. CDR3 region: CAGEEGGARQYF. The CDR3 DNA is TGTGCCGGGGAAGAGGGCGGGGCAAGGCAGTACTTC.

The genes are TRBV25-1 and TRBJ1-3; TRBD1 aligns across 8 bases. This CDR3 is built from 17 residues. Trimming removed 5 bases from V and 2 bases from J; junction bases left unmatched: 11. Germline V gene data show CDR1 as MGHDK and CDR2 as SYGVNS. The CDR3 DNA is TGTGCCAGCAGTCCCGCGGGACAGGCAGTCACTGGAAACACCATATATTTT. This encodes CASSPAGQAVTGNTIYF.

This clone was seen a single time. V gene TRBV13 combines with J gene TRBJ1-3, with 8 bases lining up with TRBD1. CDR1 and CDR2 from the germline V gene are PRHDT and FYEKMQ (reference sequence). CDR3 length: 19 amino acids. The junction had 19 bases not matched to a gene; V was cut back by 5 bases and J by 4 bases. CDR3 residues: CASSKPGQVYTAGGNTIYF. The CDR3 DNA reads as TGTGCCAGCAGCAAACCGGGACAGGTGTACACCGCCGGGGGAAACACCATATATTTT.

J is TRBJ2-1 and V is TRBV7-6, with TRBD1 matching over 7 bases. The CDR3 covers 17 residues. V lost 1 base to trimming and J lost 2 bases; unmatched junction nucleotides: 8. CDR1 and CDR2 (germline): SGHVS, FNYEAQ. CDR3 residues: CASSLGHRGTTYNEQFF. CDR3 DNA sequence: TGTGCCAGCAGCTTAGGACACAGGGGAACCACCTACAATGAGCAGTTCTTC.

The chain recombines TRBV5-4 with TRBJ1-6; D may be TRBD1 (5 bases). The germline gives CDR1 SGHNT, CDR2 YYREEE (reference sequence). The germline V and J ends were trimmed by 0 bases and 0 bases, with 10 bases remaining between them. The CDR3 is 17 amino acids. CDR3 residues: CASSLDARGSYNSPLHF. The CDR3 nucleotides read TGTGCCAGCAGCTTGGATGCAAGGGGCTCCTATAATTCACCCCTCCACTTT.